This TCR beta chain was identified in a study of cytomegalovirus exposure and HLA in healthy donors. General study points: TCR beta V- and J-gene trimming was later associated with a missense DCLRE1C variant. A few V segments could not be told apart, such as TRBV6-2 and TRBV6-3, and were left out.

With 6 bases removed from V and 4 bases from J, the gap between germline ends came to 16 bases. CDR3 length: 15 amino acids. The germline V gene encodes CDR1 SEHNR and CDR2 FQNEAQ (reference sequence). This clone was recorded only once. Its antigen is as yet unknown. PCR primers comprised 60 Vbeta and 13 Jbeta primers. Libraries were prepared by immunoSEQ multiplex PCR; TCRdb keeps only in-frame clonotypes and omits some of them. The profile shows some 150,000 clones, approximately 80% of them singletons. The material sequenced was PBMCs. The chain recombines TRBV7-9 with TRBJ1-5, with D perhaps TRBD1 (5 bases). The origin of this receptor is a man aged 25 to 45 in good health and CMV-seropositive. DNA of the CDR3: TGTGCCAGCAGTTCCGGACAAGCAGAAAATCAGCCCCAGCATTTT. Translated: CASSSGQAENQPQHF.